Each of the 30 T cell receptor beta chains below was sequenced from the same sample in a study of T cell clones after liver transplantation. The assay was immunoSEQ multiplex PCR, and TCRdb's table has in-frame clones only and misses some. The table shows some 80,000 clones, with around four fifths occurring only once. The material sequenced was CD4+ T cells from blood, taken roughly 50 months after liver transplant. The source of these receptors is a human patient who received a liver transplant. Among the T cells, some may be from the graft donor.

This clone was detected only a few times. The chain combines TRBV6-5 with TRBJ1-2; possibly TRBD1 for D (6 bases). The CDR3 spans 15 residues. The ends were cut back, 0 bases at V and 0 bases at J, with 8 bases in the middle. The V gene's germline CDR1 is MNHEY and CDR2 SVGAGI. The CDR3 region is CASSYSTGANYGYTF. In nucleotides, the CDR3 is TGTGCCAGCAGTTACTCGACAGGAGCTAACTATGGCTACACCTTC.

The CDR3 coding sequence is TGTGCCAGTAGTGGGGCGGCTAGCGGGGTCACAGATACGCAGTATTTT. As protein: CASSGAASGVTDTQYF. The rearrangement uses TRBV19 and TRBJ2-3, with 9 bases aligning to TRBD2. Looked up from germline, CDR1 is LNHDA and CDR2 is SQIVND (reference sequence). The CDR3 runs to 16 residues. V shed 5 bases and J 2 bases; nucleotides not matched to a gene: 8.

DNA of the CDR3: TGTGCCAGCAGCCCAGCCGCGGGAGCCTACGAGCAGTACTTC. The encoded protein is CASSPAAGAYEQYF. The J gene is TRBJ2-7, the V gene TRBV9; 7 nucleotides match TRBD2. The J segment lost 2 bases and the V segment lost 4 bases, leaving 6 bases of the junction unmatched. Germline CDR1 is SGDLS and CDR2 is YYNGEE. The CDR3 is 14 residues long. The variable domain in full, with the rest retrieved from reference TRBV9 and TRBJ2-7, is DSGVTQTPKHLITATGQRVTLRCSPRSGDLSVYWYQQSLDQGLQFLIQYYNGEERAKGNILERFSAQQFPDLHSELNLSSLELGDSALYFCASSPAAGAYEQYFGPGTRLTVT.

This chain links TRBV7-2 with TRBJ2-1; TRBD1 or TRBD2 may be the D gene (5 bases each). In germline, CDR1 is SGHTA, CDR2 FQGNSA. V was pared by 3 bases and J by 4 bases, with 16 bases between. CDR3 size: 16 residues. CDR3 sequence reads: CASSLVGTAKYNEQFF. The CDR3 DNA sequence: TGTGCCAGCAGCTTGGTCGGGACGGCTAAATACAATGAGCAGTTCTTC.

V usage is TRBV28 and J usage is TRBJ1-5; tentatively, D is TRBD1 (6 bases). This CDR3 has 14 residues. V was pared by 2 bases and J by 5 bases, with 10 bases between. Germline CDR1 is MDHEN and CDR2 is SYDVKM. CDR3 bases: TGTGCCAGCAGTTTAGGGACACCGTATCAGCCCCAGCATTTT. The encoded protein is CASSLGTPYQPQHF.

The CDR3 DNA is TGTGCCAGCAGCTTGTACGGGCAGGGCCCCTACAATGAGCAGTTCTTC. It encodes CASSLYGQGPYNEQFF. The chain recombines TRBV5-5 with TRBJ2-1, with TRBD1 as a possible D gene (5 bases). The V gene's germline CDR1 is SGHKS and CDR2 YYEKEE (reference sequence). The CDR3 extends over 16 amino acids. The V gene lost 1 base and the J gene lost 2 bases, with 13 bases spanning the gap.

V usage is TRBV28 and J usage is TRBJ2-3; 8 positions match TRBD1. The CDR3 totals 16 residues. CDR1 is MDHEN and CDR2 is SYDVKM in the germline V gene. V lost 4 bases, J lost 0 bases, and 6 bases stayed unmatched. CDR3 protein: CASSSGQGASTDTQYF. CDR3 coding DNA: TGTGCCAGCAGTTCCGGACAGGGCGCAAGCACAGATACGCAGTATTTT.

This rearrangement joins TRBV30 to TRBJ1-5, with unresolved D. Per germline, CDR1 GTSNPN and CDR2 SVGIG (reference sequence). The CDR3 is 12 amino acids. Trimming shortened V by 0 bases and J by 2 bases, and 2 bases separated the two germline ends. The CDR3 is CAWSVRNQPQHF. The CDR3 coding sequence is TGTGCCTGGAGTGTGCGCAATCAGCCCCAGCATTTT. Complete variable domain (other parts from reference TRBV30 and TRBJ1-5): SQTIHQWPATLVQPVGSPLSLECTVEGTSNPNLYWYRQAAGRGLQLLFYSVGIGQISSEVPQNLSASRPQDRQFILSSKKLLLSDSGFYLCAWSVRNQPQHFGDGTRLSIL.

This clone was detected only a few times. The chain joins TRBV28 to TRBJ1-1; no clear D gene. V lost 3 bases to trimming and J lost 7 bases, with 6 bases between them. CDR3 length: 11 residues. Germline V CDR1 and CDR2: MDHEN, SYDVKM. Here the CDR3 DNA reads TGTGCCAGCAGTTTGTACGGTGAAGCTTTCTTT. Residues: CASSLYGEAFF.

The rearrangement uses TRBV5-1 and TRBJ2-1, with TRBD2 matching 7 bases. Trimming removed 0 bases from V and 8 bases from J; junction bases left unmatched: 11. Germline values: CDR1 SGHRS, CDR2 YFSETQ. The CDR3 length is 16 residues. The CDR3 spells CASSLAGEGVWDEQFF. Written as DNA, the CDR3 is TGCGCCAGCAGCTTGGCCGGGGAGGGAGTCTGGGATGAGCAGTTCTTC.

In its sample, this clone was seen once. The DNA for the CDR3 is TGTGCCAGCAGTTTATTGGTCTACGAGCAGTACTTC. This sequence encodes CASSLLVYEQYF. This rearrangement joins TRBV28 to TRBJ2-7; D is unresolved. The CDR3 is 12 residues long. V was cut by 1 base and J by 3 bases, with 4 bases left in between. Per the germline V gene, CDR1 is MDHEN and CDR2 is SYDVKM.

This sequence joins TRBV19 and TRBJ1-2, with 10 nucleotides matching TRBD1. The CDR3 loop spans 15 amino acids. V was pared by 7 bases and J by 7 bases, with 12 bases of the junction left unmatched. Germline CDR1 LNHDA, CDR2 SQIVND (reference sequence). The CDR3 region is CASTPQDRGLSGYTF. CDR3 coding DNA: TGTGCCAGTACCCCCCAAGACAGGGGGCTGTCTGGCTACACCTTC.

This sequence joins TRBV30 and TRBJ1-1; D uncertain. Germline CDR1 reads GTSNPN; CDR2 reads SVGIG (reference sequence). The CDR3 totals 13 residues. V gave up 3 bases and J gave up 4 bases, with 12 bases separating them. The CDR3 spells CAWSLGSGTEAFF. CDR3 DNA: TGTGCCTGGAGCTTAGGTTCGGGCACTGAAGCTTTCTTT. Full variable domain (rest looked up from reference TRBV30 and TRBJ1-1): SQTIHQWPATLVQPVGSPLSLECTVEGTSNPNLYWYRQAAGRGLQLLFYSVGIGQISSEVPQNLSASRPQDRQFILSSKKLLLSDSGFYLCAWSLGSGTEAFFGQGTRLTVV.

This chain connects TRBV5-4 to TRBJ1-1; the match to TRBD1 covers 9 bases. The length of the CDR3 is 17 residues. The germline CDR1 and CDR2 sequences are SGHNT and YYREEE (reference sequence). V lost 4 bases and J lost 0; bases outside the gene matches: 10. The CDR3 DNA reads as TGTGCCAGCAGCCCAGGGACAGGGAGGGTCATGAACACTGAAGCTTTCTTT. Translated, it gives CASSPGTGRVMNTEAFF. The full variable domain, with the rest looked up from reference TRBV5-4 and TRBJ1-1, is ETGVTQSPTHLIKTRGQQVTLRCSSQSGHNTVSWYQQALGQGPQFIFQYYREEENGRGNFPPRFSGLQFPNYSSELNVNALELDDSALYLCASSPGTGRVMNTEAFFGQGTRLTVV.

The chain combines TRBV28 with TRBJ2-2; TRBD2 matches 7 bases. With 7 bases clipped from V and 5 bases from J, the junction kept 19 bases outside the gene matches. CDR1 MDHEN and CDR2 SYDVKM come from the germline V gene. The CDR3 runs 18 residues. The CDR3 DNA follows: TGTGCCAGCAAGCGAGGTGGGGCTAGCGGTTCCTGGACCGGGGAGCTGTTTTTT. This sequence encodes CASKRGGASGSWTGELFF.

The genes are TRBV7-2 and TRBJ1-1, with 7 nucleotides matching TRBD1. Germline CDR1 is SGHTA and CDR2 is FQGNSA. The length of the CDR3 is 14 residues. J lost 5 bases, V lost 5 bases, and 8 bases had no gene match. The chain's CDR3 is CASSQRGQGTEAFF. The DNA of the CDR3 is TGTGCCAGCAGCCAAAGGGGGCAGGGGACTGAAGCTTTCTTT.

This chain links TRBV6-5 with TRBJ2-5; a weak D match, TRBD1 (8 bases). The CDR3 has 13 residues. Looked up from germline, CDR1 is MNHEY and CDR2 is SVGAGI. With 5 bases removed from V and 8 bases from J, the gap between germline ends came to 15 bases. DNA for the CDR3: TGTGCCAGCAGTAGCGGGACAGGCGGTACCCAGTACTTC. Its protein product is CASSSGTGGTQYF.

This sequence joins TRBV7-9 and TRBJ2-6; D gene ambiguous. There are 16 residues in the CDR3. Germline V gives CDR1 SEHNR, CDR2 FQNEAQ (reference sequence). V shed 1 base and J shed 0 bases, with 7 bases lying between them. The CDR3 bases are TGTGCCAGCAGCTTAGGGGTGTTCTCTGGGGCCAACGTCCTGACTTTC. Protein sequence: CASSLGVFSGANVLTF. Supplemented by reference TRBV7-9 and TRBJ2-6, the full variable domain reads DTGVSQNPRHKITKRGQNVTFRCDPISEHNRLYWYRQTLGQGPEFLTYFQNEAQLEKSRLLSDRFSAERPKGSFSTLEIQRTEQGDSAMYLCASSLGVFSGANVLTFGAGSRLTVL.

The V call is TRBV30, the J call TRBJ2-5; 10 bases line up with TRBD2. Germline V gives CDR1 GTSNPN, CDR2 SVGIG (reference sequence). This CDR3 contains 16 residues. V lost 5 bases, J lost 4 bases, and 13 bases stayed unmatched. CDR3 nucleotide sequence: TGTGCCTGGGGCGGGGTGGTAGCGGGAGGCCGAGAGACCCAGTACTTC. This codes for CAWGGVVAGGRETQYF.

J is TRBJ1-5 and V is TRBV7-2; no clear D. The CDR3 contains 13 residues. Trimming removed 3 bases at V and 2 bases at J, with 5 bases between. CDR1 is SGHTA and CDR2 is FQGNSA in the germline V gene. The CDR3 is CASSFRGNQPQHF. The CDR3 DNA reads TGTGCCAGCAGCTTCAGAGGCAATCAGCCCCAGCATTTT.

The gene calls are TRBV14 and TRBJ1-5; D call uncertain. Germline CDR1 SGHDN, CDR2 FVKESK. This CDR3 region has 15 residues. V was shortened by 0 bases and J by 3 bases, with 9 bases between the two germline ends. The CDR3 is CASSQDAGVNQPQHF. CDR3 bases: TGTGCCAGCAGCCAAGATGCCGGGGTCAATCAGCCCCAGCATTTT.

Only a few counts were recorded for this clone. V and J are TRBV5-4 and TRBJ1-4; the D is unclear. V was trimmed by 0 bases and J by 5 bases, leaving 14 bases between them. The CDR3 extends over 16 amino acids. Germline CDR1 and CDR2: SGHNT and YYREEE (reference sequence). As DNA, the CDR3 is TGTGCCAGCAGCTTGGGATTTAACGGGGTCAATGAAAAACTGTTTTTT. Its protein is CASSLGFNGVNEKLFF.

The chain combines TRBV7-2 with TRBJ2-7; the D gene is possibly TRBD2 (6 bases). The CDR3 spans 15 residues. The germline V gene has CDR1 SGHTA and CDR2 FQGNSA. V shed 0 bases and J shed 3 bases, with 12 bases lying between them. This CDR3 is CASSLAYGRLYEQYF. The DNA for the CDR3 is TGTGCCAGCAGCTTAGCGTATGGGAGGCTCTACGAGCAGTACTTC.

This clone is a singleton in its sample. The CDR3 reads CASSEHNGGSYNEQFF. The CDR3 DNA is TGTGCCAGCAGTGAACATAACGGGGGCTCCTACAATGAGCAGTTCTTC. The genes are TRBV25-1 and TRBJ2-1; TRBD2 might be the D (6 bases). The CDR3 is 16 amino acids. V was cut by 2 bases and J by 0 bases, with 11 bases left in between. CDR1 MGHDK and CDR2 SYGVNS come from the germline V gene.

This clone has a handful of counts. J is TRBJ1-2 and V is TRBV7-9, with TRBD1 matching over 7 bases. CDR1 SEHNR and CDR2 FQNEAQ come from the germline V gene (reference sequence). V was pared by 5 bases and J by 6 bases, with 6 bases of the junction left unmatched. The CDR3 contains 13 residues. The CDR3 is CASSPQGYNGYTF. CDR3 nucleotides: TGTGCCAGCAGCCCACAGGGGTACAATGGCTACACCTTC.

The V gene is TRBV4-1, the J gene TRBJ2-3, with D perhaps TRBD1 or TRBD2 (5 bases each). Germline CDR1 is MGHRA and CDR2 is YSYEKL. The CDR3 is 15 residues long. Trimming stripped 2 bases from V and 7 bases from J, with 16 bases between. The CDR3 loop reads CASSQLGRRMNTQYF. In DNA, the CDR3 is TGCGCCAGCAGCCAACTGGGACGGCGTATGAATACGCAGTATTTT.

Here the CDR3 DNA reads TGTGCCAGCAGCCCCCTCCGGGGAGGGGGCACTAACTATGGCTACACCTTC. Residues: CASSPLRGGGTNYGYTF. This chain links TRBV11-2 with TRBJ1-2; 7 nucleotides align to TRBD1. V trimming: 5 bases; J trimming: 0 bases; junction bases outside the gene matches: 12. The germline CDR1 and CDR2 sequences are SGHAT and FQNNGV. The CDR3 runs 17 residues.

V gene TRBV19 combines with J gene TRBJ1-6; D ambiguous. CDR1 is LNHDA and CDR2 is SQIVND in the germline V gene (reference sequence). The germline V and J ends were trimmed by 1 base and 7 bases, with 8 bases remaining between them. The CDR3 is made up of 14 amino acids. The chain's CDR3 is CASSIGGSNSPLHF. The CDR3 DNA follows: TGTGCCAGTAGTATAGGCGGGTCGAATTCACCCCTCCACTTT. The full variable domain, rest sourced from reference TRBV19 and TRBJ1-6, is DGGITQSPKYLFRKEGQNVTLSCEQNLNHDAMYWYRQDPGQGLRLIYYSQIVNDFQKGDIAEGYSVSREKKESFPLTVTSAQKNPTAFYLCASSIGGSNSPLHFGNGTRLTVT.

This rearrangement joins TRBV19 to TRBJ1-1, with D uncertain. The CDR3 has 12 residues. V lost 3 bases and J lost 6, with 8 bases in between. Germline V CDR1 and CDR2: LNHDA, SQIVND (reference sequence). Here the CDR3 reads CASSIAYAEAFF. The CDR3, as DNA: TGTGCCAGTAGTATCGCATACGCTGAAGCTTTCTTT.

The chain carries TRBV1 and TRBJ2-4; the table's D call, TRBD2, was not checked against the DNA. TRBV1 is deemed a pseudogene. This CDR3 spans 19 amino acids. The CDR3 DNA follows: TGCACCAGCAGCCAAGATATTGGCGGGGGAGTAGGAGCCAAAAACATTCAGTACTTC. Residues: CTSSQDIGGGVGAKNIQYF.